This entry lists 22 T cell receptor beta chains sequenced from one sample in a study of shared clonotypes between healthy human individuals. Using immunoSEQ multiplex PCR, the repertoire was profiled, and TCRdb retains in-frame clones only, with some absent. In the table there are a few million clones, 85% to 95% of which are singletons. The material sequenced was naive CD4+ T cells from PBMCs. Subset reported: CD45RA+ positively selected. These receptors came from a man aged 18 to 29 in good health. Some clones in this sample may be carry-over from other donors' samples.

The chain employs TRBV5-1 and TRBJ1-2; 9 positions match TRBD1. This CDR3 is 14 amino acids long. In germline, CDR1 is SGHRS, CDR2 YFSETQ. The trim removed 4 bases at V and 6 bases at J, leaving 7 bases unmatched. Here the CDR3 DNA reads TGCGCCAGCAGCATGAGGGACAGGGAGGATGGCTACACCTTC. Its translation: CASSMRDREDGYTF.

CDR3 amino acids: CASSGSRGSGNTIYF. In DNA, the CDR3 is TGTGCCAGCAGCGGAAGCCGGGGTTCTGGAAACACCATATATTTT. The chain carries TRBV2 and TRBJ1-3; D unclear. The CDR3 runs 15 residues. Trimming stripped 6 bases from V and 1 base from J, with 13 bases between. CDR1 and CDR2 (germline): SNHLY, FYNNEI.

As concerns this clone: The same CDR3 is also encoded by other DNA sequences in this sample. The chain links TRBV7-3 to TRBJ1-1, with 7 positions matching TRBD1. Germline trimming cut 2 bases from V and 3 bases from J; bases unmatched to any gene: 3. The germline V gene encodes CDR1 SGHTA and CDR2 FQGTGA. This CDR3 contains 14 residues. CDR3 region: CASSLSGGYTEAFF. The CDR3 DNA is TGTGCCAGCAGCTTATCAGGGGGTTACACTGAAGCTTTCTTT.

CDR3 amino acids: CASSSGTSGRASGEQYF. Written as DNA, the CDR3 is TGCGCCAGCAGCTCCGGGACTAGCGGGAGGGCTAGCGGCGAGCAGTACTTC. This sequence joins TRBV5-1 and TRBJ2-7; 16 bases agree with TRBD2. V gave up 3 bases and J gave up 6 bases; unmatched junction bases: 9. The germline CDR1 and CDR2 sequences are SGHRS and YFSETQ. The CDR3 extends over 17 amino acids.

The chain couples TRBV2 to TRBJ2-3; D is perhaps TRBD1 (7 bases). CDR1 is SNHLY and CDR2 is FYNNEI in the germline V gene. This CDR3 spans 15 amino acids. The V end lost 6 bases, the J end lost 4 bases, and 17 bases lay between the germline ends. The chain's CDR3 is CASRKGAAGADTQYF. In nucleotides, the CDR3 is TGTGCCAGCAGGAAGGGGGCAGCGGGCGCAGATACGCAGTATTTT.

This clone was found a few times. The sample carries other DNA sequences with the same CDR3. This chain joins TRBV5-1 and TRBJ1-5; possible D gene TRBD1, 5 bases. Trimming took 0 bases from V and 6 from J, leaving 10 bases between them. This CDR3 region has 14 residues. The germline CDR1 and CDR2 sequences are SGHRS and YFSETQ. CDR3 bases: TGCGCCAGCAGCTTGGATCAGGGTGGTCAGCCCCAGCATTTT. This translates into CASSLDQGGQPQHF. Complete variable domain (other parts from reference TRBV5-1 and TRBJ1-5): KAGVTQTPRYLIKTRGQQVTLSCSPISGHRSVSWYQQTPGQGLQFLFEYFSETQRNKGNFPGRFSGRQFSNSRSEMNVSTLELGDSALYLCASSLDQGGQPQHFGDGTRLSIL.

For the CDR3, the DNA is TGCGCCAGCAGCCAATCCCCAGGGGGACTAGCGGGACCCTACGAGCAGTACTTC. Its translation: CASSQSPGGLAGPYEQYF. This sequence joins TRBV4-1 and TRBJ2-7, with 13 bases identical to TRBD2. After removal of 2 bases from V and 2 bases from J, the junction contained 9 bases not matched to a gene. The CDR3 consists of 18 residues. Germline-derived CDR1 and CDR2 are MGHRA and YSYEKL.

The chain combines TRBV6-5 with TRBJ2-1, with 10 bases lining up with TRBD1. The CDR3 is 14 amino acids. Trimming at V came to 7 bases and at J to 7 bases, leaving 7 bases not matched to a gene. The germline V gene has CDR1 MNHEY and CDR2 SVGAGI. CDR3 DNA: TGTGCCAGCACCGAAGGACAGGGGGGGAATGAGCAGTTCTTC. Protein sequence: CASTEGQGGNEQFF.

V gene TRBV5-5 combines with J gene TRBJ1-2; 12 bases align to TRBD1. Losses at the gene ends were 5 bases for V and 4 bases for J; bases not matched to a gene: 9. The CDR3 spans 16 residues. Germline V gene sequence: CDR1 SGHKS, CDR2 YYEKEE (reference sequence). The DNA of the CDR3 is TGTGCCAGCAGTCCCGGGACAGGGGGCAGGAGCTATGGCTACACCTTC. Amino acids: CASSPGTGGRSYGYTF.

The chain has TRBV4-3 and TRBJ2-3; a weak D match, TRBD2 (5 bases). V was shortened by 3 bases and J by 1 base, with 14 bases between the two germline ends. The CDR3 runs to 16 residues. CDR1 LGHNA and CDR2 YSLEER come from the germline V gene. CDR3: CASSQGQAEGTDTQYF. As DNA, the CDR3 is TGCGCCAGCAGCCAGGGTCAGGCGGAGGGCACAGATACGCAGTATTTT.

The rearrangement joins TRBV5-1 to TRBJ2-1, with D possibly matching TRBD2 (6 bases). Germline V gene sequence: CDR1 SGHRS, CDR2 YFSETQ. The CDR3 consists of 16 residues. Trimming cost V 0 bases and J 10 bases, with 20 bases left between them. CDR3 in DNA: TGCGCCAGCAGCTTGGCCCGCTCTGGGGGGTCGCGGGAGCAGTTCTTC. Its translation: CASSLARSGGSREQFF.

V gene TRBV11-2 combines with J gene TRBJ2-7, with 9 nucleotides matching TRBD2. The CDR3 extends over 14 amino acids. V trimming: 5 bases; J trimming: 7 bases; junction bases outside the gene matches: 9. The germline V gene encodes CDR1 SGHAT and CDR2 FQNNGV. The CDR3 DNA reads TGTGCCAGCAGCCCACTAGCGGGTGCTCGAGAGCAGTACTTC. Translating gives CASSPLAGAREQYF.

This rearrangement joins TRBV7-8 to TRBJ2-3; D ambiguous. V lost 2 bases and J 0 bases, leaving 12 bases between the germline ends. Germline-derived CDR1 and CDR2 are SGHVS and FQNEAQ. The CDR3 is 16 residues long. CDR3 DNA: TGTGCCAGCAGCTTAAGGTCGCTAACTAGCACAGATACGCAGTATTTT. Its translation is CASSLRSLTSTDTQYF.

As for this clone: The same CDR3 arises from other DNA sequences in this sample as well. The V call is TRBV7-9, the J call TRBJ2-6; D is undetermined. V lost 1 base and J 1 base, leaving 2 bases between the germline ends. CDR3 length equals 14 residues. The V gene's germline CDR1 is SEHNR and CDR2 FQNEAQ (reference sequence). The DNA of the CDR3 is TGTGCCAGCAGCTTAGTGTCTGGGGCCAACGTCCTGACTTTC. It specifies CASSLVSGANVLTF.

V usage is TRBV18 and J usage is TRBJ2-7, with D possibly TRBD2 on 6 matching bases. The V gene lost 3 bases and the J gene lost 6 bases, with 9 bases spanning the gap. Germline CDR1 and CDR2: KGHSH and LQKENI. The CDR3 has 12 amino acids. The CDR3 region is CASSPRRVEQYF. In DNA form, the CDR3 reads TGTGCCAGCTCACCCCGGAGGGTCGAGCAGTACTTC.

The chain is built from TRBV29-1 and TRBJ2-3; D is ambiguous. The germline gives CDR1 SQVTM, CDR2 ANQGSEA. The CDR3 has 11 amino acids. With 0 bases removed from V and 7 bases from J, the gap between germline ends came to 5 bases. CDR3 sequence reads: CSVEDMNTQYF. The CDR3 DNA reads TGCAGCGTTGAAGATATGAATACGCAGTATTTT.

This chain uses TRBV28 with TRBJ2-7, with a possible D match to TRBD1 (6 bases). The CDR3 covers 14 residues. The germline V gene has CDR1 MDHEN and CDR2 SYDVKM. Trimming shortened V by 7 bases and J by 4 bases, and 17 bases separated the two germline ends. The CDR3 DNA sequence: TGTGCCAGCACTGATAGGGGCCAGGGGTACGAGCAGTACTTC. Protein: CASTDRGQGYEQYF.

The CDR3 loop is CASTELAGVLNEQFF. As DNA, the CDR3 is TGCGCCAGCACCGAGCTAGCGGGAGTGCTCAATGAGCAGTTCTTC. The J gene is TRBJ2-1, the V gene TRBV10-2; 10 bases are shared with TRBD2. The CDR3 totals 15 residues. Trimming removed 7 bases from V and 6 bases from J; junction bases left unmatched: 9. Per the germline V gene, CDR1 is WSHSY and CDR2 is SAAADI.

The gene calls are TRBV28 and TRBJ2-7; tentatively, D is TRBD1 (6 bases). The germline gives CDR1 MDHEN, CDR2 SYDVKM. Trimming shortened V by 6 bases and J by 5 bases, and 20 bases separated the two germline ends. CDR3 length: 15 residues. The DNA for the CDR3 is TGTGCCAGCAGGGCCCCCGGGACACCTGTCAACGAGCAGTACTTC. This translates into CASRAPGTPVNEQYF.

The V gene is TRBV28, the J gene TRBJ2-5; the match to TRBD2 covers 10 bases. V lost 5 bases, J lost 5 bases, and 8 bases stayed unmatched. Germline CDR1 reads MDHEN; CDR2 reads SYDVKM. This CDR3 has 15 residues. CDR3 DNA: TGTGCCAGCAGTCACCCAGCGGGAGGGCCCGAGACCCAGTACTTC. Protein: CASSHPAGGPETQYF.

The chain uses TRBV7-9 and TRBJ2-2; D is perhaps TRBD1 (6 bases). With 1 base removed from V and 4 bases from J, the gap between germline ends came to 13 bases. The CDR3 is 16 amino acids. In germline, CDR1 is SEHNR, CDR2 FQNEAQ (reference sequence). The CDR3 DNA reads TGTGCCAGCAGCTTAGGGTACCAGGGGACCACCGGGGAGCTGTTTTTT. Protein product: CASSLGYQGTTGELFF.

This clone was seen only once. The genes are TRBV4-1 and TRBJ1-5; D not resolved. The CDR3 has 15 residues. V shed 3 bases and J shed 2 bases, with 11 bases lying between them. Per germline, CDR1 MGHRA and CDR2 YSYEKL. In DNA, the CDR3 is TGCGCCAGCAGCCAGTTTGGGTTGGGCAATCAGCCCCAGCATTTT. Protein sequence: CASSQFGLGNQPQHF.